This passage covers 24 T cell receptor beta chains from one sample sequenced in a study of T cells in Graves' hyperthyroidism and ophthalmopathy. RNA transcripts yielded amplified TCR beta CDR3 regions. A first-round RT-PCR of the TCR CDR3 used the HTBI primer set. TCRdb analysed the multiplex PCR reads with MiXCR anew, one entry per CDR3 protein. Here the sample spans about 290,000 distinct CDR3 sequences, roughly 15% being singletons. Specimen: blood. Receptor source: a man aged 30-40 years with Graves' hyperthyroidism.

The chain has TRBV7-2 and TRBJ2-1; 7 nucleotides agree with TRBD2. V trimming: 3 bases; J trimming: 3 bases; junction bases outside the gene matches: 2. The germline CDR1 and CDR2 sequences are SGHTA and FQGNSA. CDR3 length: 14 amino acids. As DNA, the CDR3 is TGTGCCAGCAGCTTGCAGCGGGACTACAATGAGCAGTTCTTC. This codes for CASSLQRDYNEQFF.

This clonotype was recorded at least ten times. This chain uses TRBV20-1 with TRBJ2-1; 11 bases map to TRBD2. Germline-derived CDR1 and CDR2 are DFQATT and SNEGSKA (reference sequence). The CDR3 is 15 amino acids. V shed 6 bases and J 6 bases; nucleotides not matched to a gene: 10. The DNA for the CDR3 is TGCAGTGCAACGATAGCGGGAGGGGGGGGCAATGAGCAGTTCTTC. It translates to CSATIAGGGGNEQFF.

Only a few counts were recorded for this clonotype. The gene calls are TRBV7-3 and TRBJ2-1; D gene ambiguous. V dropped 1 base and J dropped 8 bases, with 6 bases sitting between them. CDR1 is SGHTA and CDR2 is FQGTGA in the germline V gene. This CDR3 contains 12 residues. CDR3 sequence reads: CASSLIPDEQFF. CDR3 coding DNA: TGTGCCAGCAGCTTAATTCCGGATGAGCAGTTCTTC.

This clonotype was seen at least ten times. This sequence joins TRBV29-1 and TRBJ2-3, with 9 positions matching TRBD1. The CDR3 sequence is 13 residues long. Looked up from germline, CDR1 is SQVTM and CDR2 is ANQGSEA. The CDR3 protein is CSTGTGYTDTQYF. The CDR3 DNA is TGCAGTACCGGGACAGGGTACACAGATACGCAGTATTTT.

V usage is TRBV5-1 and J usage is TRBJ2-2; 9 bases fit TRBD2. Germline assignment: CDR1 SGHRS and CDR2 YFSETQ. The CDR3 consists of 16 residues. Trimming took 5 bases from V and 5 from J; bases not matched to a gene: 10. The CDR3 loop is CASSSGRGGETGELFF. In nucleotides, the CDR3 is TGCGCCAGCAGTAGCGGGAGAGGGGGAGAGACCGGGGAGCTGTTTTTT.

This clonotype appeared many times. The V call is TRBV20-1, the J call TRBJ1-1; 8 nucleotides agree with TRBD1. The CDR3 sequence is 15 residues long. V dropped 5 bases and J dropped 3; count of bases not matched to a gene: 11. The germline CDR1 and CDR2 sequences are DFQATT and SNEGSKA (reference sequence). The CDR3: CSAGARTGGDTEAFF. As DNA, the CDR3 is TGCAGTGCTGGGGCTAGAACAGGGGGGGACACTGAAGCTTTCTTT.

In this sample, this clonotype turned up a few times. V usage is TRBV5-1 and J usage is TRBJ1-2; possible D gene TRBD1, 5 bases. Per germline, CDR1 SGHRS and CDR2 YFSETQ. This CDR3 has 14 residues. Trimming removed 0 bases at V and 8 bases at J, with 14 bases between. The CDR3 spells CASSLDPGLGGYTF. In DNA form, the CDR3 reads TGCGCCAGCAGCTTGGACCCGGGACTTGGGGGCTACACCTTC.

This clonotype was observed at least ten times. The rearrangement uses TRBV11-2 and TRBJ2-7; TRBD1 might be the D (6 bases). The length of the CDR3 is 13 residues. Germline CDR1 SGHAT, CDR2 FQNNGV. V was shortened by 6 bases and J by 4 bases, with 13 bases between the two germline ends. Written as DNA, the CDR3 is TGTGCCAGCAGACCCCGGACAGAATACGAGCAGTACTTC. Residues: CASRPRTEYEQYF. The full variable domain, in which reference TRBV11-2 and TRBJ2-7 provide the parts outside the CDR3, is EAGVAQSPRYKIIEKRQSVAFWCNPISGHATLYWYQQILGQGPKLLIQFQNNGVVDDSQLPKDRFSAERLKGVDSTLKIQPAKLEDSAVYLCASRPRTEYEQYFGPGTRLTVT.

The table lists this clonotype with many counts. J is TRBJ2-7 and V is TRBV7-8, with D perhaps TRBD1 or TRBD2 (5 bases each). The CDR3 has 17 amino acids. V was pared by 2 bases and J by 2 bases, with 19 bases between. CDR1 and CDR2 (germline): SGHVS, FQNEAQ. The CDR3 here is CASSLFRGRAATYEQYF. In nucleotides, the CDR3 is TGTGCCAGCAGCTTATTTAGGGGACGGGCAGCTACCTACGAGCAGTACTTC.

The rearrangement links TRBV12-3 or TRBV12-4 to TRBJ1-5, with D possibly TRBD1 on 5 matching bases. CDR3 length equals 17 residues. The V gene lost 4 bases and the J gene lost 5 bases, with 21 bases spanning the gap. CDR3 nucleotides: TGTGCCAGCAGTTCGCGCCAGGGCAGCCCAAGCCATCAGCCCCAGCATTTT. Amino acids: CASSSRQGSPSHQPQHF.

This clonotype has at least ten counts. This chain joins TRBV11-2 and TRBJ1-5; D remains ambiguous. Trimming stripped 0 bases from V and 11 bases from J, with 11 bases between. The germline gives CDR1 SGHAT, CDR2 FQNNGV. The CDR3 is 13 residues long. CDR3 protein: CASSLDMGRAQHF. Written as DNA, the CDR3 is TGTGCCAGCAGCTTAGATATGGGGAGGGCCCAGCATTTT.

The V call is TRBV20-1, the J call TRBJ2-1, with 8 bases fitting TRBD1. There are 12 residues in the CDR3. The germline V gene encodes CDR1 DFQATT and CDR2 SNEGSKA (reference sequence). The junction had 6 bases not matched to a gene; V was cut back by 6 bases and J by 8 bases. This CDR3 reads CSAGQGGYEQFF. The CDR3 nucleotides are TGCAGTGCCGGACAGGGAGGATATGAGCAGTTCTTC.

There are many counts of this clonotype. The V gene is TRBV12-3 or TRBV12-4, the J gene TRBJ2-7, with 9 bases that match TRBD1. V lost 4 bases and J lost 5; bases outside the gene matches: 6. CDR3 length: 14 residues. The CDR3, as DNA: TGTGCCAGCAGTTCCGGGACAGGGTTCGACGAGCAGTACTTC. Its protein is CASSSGTGFDEQYF.

The table lists this clonotype with many counts. The V gene is TRBV11-3, the J gene TRBJ1-3; no reliable D call. This CDR3 region has 15 residues. In germline, CDR1 is SGHNT, CDR2 YENEEA. Trimming removed 0 bases at V and 1 base at J, with 7 bases between. The CDR3 bases are TGTGCCAGCAGCTTAGAGTCGGAATCTGGAAACACCATATATTTT. Protein product: CASSLESESGNTIYF.

This clonotype was counted between two and nine times. At one boundary the junction diverges from the germline segment, which might be a read error. The chain carries TRBV7-2 and TRBJ2-1, with a weak D call TRBD2 (6 bases). This CDR3 spans 13 amino acids. In germline, CDR1 is SGHTA, CDR2 FQGNSA. Here the CDR3 reads CASTLRRGNEQFF. The DNA for the CDR3 is TGTGCCAGCACCTTAAGGCGGGGTAATGAGCAGTTCTTC.

This clonotype was seen at least ten times. The V and J genes are TRBV28 and TRBJ2-1; TRBD1 might be the D (6 bases). Between the trimmed V and J ends, which lost 4 bases and 13 bases, there was a span of 20 bases. The CDR3 totals 14 residues. The germline V gene encodes CDR1 MDHEN and CDR2 SYDVKM. The CDR3 spells CASSSPVEGEEQFF. For the CDR3, the DNA is TGTGCCAGCAGTTCCCCGGTTGAGGGGGAAGAACAGTTCTTC.

This clonotype appeared many times. This sequence joins TRBV28 and TRBJ1-1, with D possibly being TRBD1 (5 bases). Germline-derived CDR1 and CDR2 are MDHEN and SYDVKM. The V gene lost 4 bases and the J gene lost 5 bases, with 17 bases spanning the gap. The CDR3 length is 15 residues. CDR3 in amino acids: CASSSHGAGRTEAFF. CDR3 nucleotide sequence: TGTGCCAGCAGTTCCCACGGGGCAGGGAGGACTGAAGCTTTCTTT.

This clonotype was recorded at least ten times. The rearrangement joins TRBV7-3 to TRBJ2-7; TRBD1 is a possible D gene (5 bases). The CDR3 covers 13 residues. With 1 base removed from V and 7 bases from J, the gap between germline ends came to 11 bases. Germline CDR1 SGHTA, CDR2 FQGTGA. CDR3 coding DNA: TGTGCCAGCAGCTTAAATAGGCAGGGAGAGCAGTACTTC. This encodes CASSLNRQGEQYF.

The sample holds many counts of this clonotype. The chain has TRBV28 and TRBJ1-5; maybe TRBD1 (5 bases). This CDR3 spans 14 amino acids. Germline V gives CDR1 MDHEN, CDR2 SYDVKM. The germline V and J ends were trimmed by 5 bases and 7 bases, with 15 bases remaining between them. CDR3 DNA: TGTGCCAGCAGTCCCGGAGGGGAGGGCCAGCCCCAGCATTTT. Translated, it gives CASSPGGEGQPQHF.

This clonotype has a handful of counts. V gene TRBV20-1 combines with J gene TRBJ2-7, with TRBD2 identical over 10 bases. The germline V gene has CDR1 DFQATT and CDR2 SNEGSKA (reference sequence). The V gene end was trimmed by 6 bases and the J gene end by 0 bases; junction bases not matched to a gene: 2. This CDR3 region has 13 residues. The CDR3 sequence: CSATSGTSYEQYF. CDR3 bases: TGCAGTGCCACTAGCGGGACCTCCTACGAGCAGTACTTC.

CDR3 bases: TGTGCCAGCAGCACAACACTCAGCGGGAAAACCTACAATGAGCAGTTCTTC. Translating gives CASSTTLSGKTYNEQFF. This chain connects TRBV9 to TRBJ2-1; TRBD2 matches at 7 bases. The length of the CDR3 is 17 residues. Germline values: CDR1 SGDLS, CDR2 YYNGEE. With 4 bases clipped from V and 2 bases from J, the junction kept 12 bases outside the gene matches.

At least ten counts were recorded for this clonotype. V and J are TRBV6-4 and TRBJ2-3; a weak D match, TRBD1 (5 bases). In germline, CDR1 is MRHNA, CDR2 SNTAGT. V was clipped by 2 bases and J by 3 bases, with 6 bases between them. The CDR3 sequence is 13 residues long. The CDR3 is CASSDRGTDTQYF. In DNA form, the CDR3 reads TGTGCCAGCAGTGACAGGGGAACAGATACGCAGTATTTT.

This clonotype has more than one count but fewer than ten. This chain uses TRBV11-2 with TRBJ2-1; the D gene is possibly TRBD1 (7 bases). Deletions cut 1 base from V and 4 bases from J, with 14 bases between. Germline CDR1 is SGHAT and CDR2 is FQNNGV. The CDR3 consists of 16 residues. The CDR3 DNA reads TGTGCCAGCAGCTTAGTGTGGAGGGACAGATACAATGAGCAGTTCTTC. Its translation: CASSLVWRDRYNEQFF.

As regards this clonotype: This may be a read error: a much more frequent sequence differs by one nucleotide. CDR3 in amino acids: CASSIHKPHTQYF. CDR3 in DNA: TGTGCCAGCAGCATCCACAAGCCACATACGCAGTATTTT. This chain uses TRBV7-3 with TRBJ2-3; D remains ambiguous. Trimming left V 5 bases short and J 7 bases short, with 13 bases between. The V gene's germline CDR1 is SGHTA and CDR2 FQGTGA. The CDR3 runs to 13 residues.